Below, 21 T cell receptor beta chains from the same sample are listed, as sequenced in a study of T cells in Graves' hyperthyroidism and ophthalmopathy. Authors of the study amplified TCR beta CDR3 regions from RNA transcripts. The study used the HTBI primer set for a first-round RT-PCR of the TCR CDR3. TCRdb re-called the multiplex PCR reads with MiXCR, one entry per CDR3 protein. The sample records 33,000 or so distinct CDR3 sequences, just under 50% being singletons. Material: blood. Source of these receptors: a woman aged 50 to 60 with Graves' hyperthyroidism that later progressed to Graves' ophthalmopathy.

Many counts were recorded for this clonotype. The genes are TRBV30 and TRBJ1-6; 12 positions agree with TRBD1. Trimming cost V 4 bases and J 7 bases; bases outside gene matches: 8. The length of the CDR3 is 16 residues. Per the germline V gene, CDR1 is GTSNPN and CDR2 is SVGIG (reference sequence). CDR3 in amino acids: CAWTIPGQGANSPLHF. As DNA, the CDR3 is TGTGCCTGGACGATTCCGGGACAGGGGGCCAATTCACCCCTCCACTTT.

This clonotype was seen a single time. The chain carries TRBV7-2 and TRBJ2-7, with TRBD2 matching 12 bases. Germline CDR1 and CDR2: SGHTA and FQGNSA. Trimming took 3 bases from V and 1 from J; bases not matched to a gene: 4. The CDR3 has 16 residues. This CDR3 reads CASSLRTSGTSYEQYF. DNA of the CDR3: TGTGCCAGCAGCTTGCGGACTAGCGGGACTTCCTACGAGCAGTACTTC.

The gene calls are TRBV10-3 and TRBJ1-5; D is unclear. The CDR3 covers 13 residues. V gave up 4 bases and J gave up 3 bases, with 7 bases separating them. Germline loops: CDR1 ENHRY, CDR2 SYGVKD. CDR3 coding DNA: TGTGCCATCAGTGCGATGCCCAATCAGCCCCAGCATTTT. As protein: CAISAMPNQPQHF.

The chain carries TRBV5-5 and TRBJ2-5, with TRBD1 matching 8 bases. Germline assignment: CDR1 SGHKS and CDR2 YYEKEE (reference sequence). V lost 4 bases to trimming and J lost 5 bases; unmatched junction nucleotides: 10. The CDR3 is 15 amino acids. CDR3 sequence: CASSRPQGAGETQYF. DNA for the CDR3: TGTGCCAGCAGCCGTCCCCAGGGGGCGGGCGAGACCCAGTACTTC.

This clonotype is medium-sized within its sample. The gene calls are TRBV10-1 and TRBJ1-4; no clear D gene. The CDR3 covers 13 residues. Between the trimmed V and J ends, which lost 7 bases and 4 bases, there was a span of 10 bases. CDR1 is WNHNN and CDR2 is SYGVQD in the germline V gene (reference sequence). The CDR3 nucleotides read TGCGCCAGCATACGTCTTAGTAATGAAAAACTGTTTTTT. Translating it yields CASIRLSNEKLFF.

Note on this clonotype: Compared with germline, one end of the junction differs, possibly owing to a read error. The chain uses TRBV5-4 and TRBJ1-1; D may be TRBD1 (5 bases). The CDR3 has 14 residues. Germline values: CDR1 SGHNT, CDR2 YYREEE (reference sequence). CDR3 sequence reads: CASSLSGRDTEAFF. CDR3 sequence (DNA): TGTGCCAGTAGCTTATCAGGGAGAGATACTGAAGCTTTCTTT.

The table lists this clonotype with many counts. This chain connects TRBV5-1 to TRBJ1-3, with unresolved D. The germline CDR1 and CDR2 sequences are SGHRS and YFSETQ. V was shortened by 0 bases and J by 0 bases, with 13 bases between the two germline ends. There are 17 residues in the CDR3. DNA of the CDR3: TGCGCCAGCAGCTTGGGTGGTAGGTCGGACTCTGGAAACACCATATATTTT. Translating gives CASSLGGRSDSGNTIYF.

This clonotype occurred many times. This sequence joins TRBV9 and TRBJ2-5; 12 positions agree with TRBD2. Germline V gene lookup returns CDR1 SGDLS and CDR2 YYNGEE. The CDR3 totals 16 residues. With V trimmed by 0 bases and J by 5 bases, 5 bases remained unmatched. CDR3 protein: CASSVASGRAGETQYF. The DNA of the CDR3 is TGTGCCAGCAGCGTAGCTAGCGGGAGGGCGGGGGAGACCCAGTACTTC.

V gene TRBV6-1 combines with J gene TRBJ2-2; 8 bases fit TRBD1. V dropped 5 bases and J dropped 6; count of bases not matched to a gene: 14. Germline CDR1 reads MNHNS; CDR2 reads SASEGT. This CDR3 has 17 residues. CDR3 nucleotide sequence: TGTGCCAGCAGTCGGAACCCCGACAGGGGACGAGCCGGGGAGCTGTTTTTT. This encodes CASSRNPDRGRAGELFF.

This clonotype was detected many times. Here the CDR3 reads CASSPRQGASEKLFF. CDR3 sequence (DNA): TGTGCCAGCAGCCCTAGACAGGGGGCTAGTGAAAAACTGTTTTTT. This chain links TRBV11-2 with TRBJ1-4, with 10 bases fitting TRBD1. This CDR3 spans 15 amino acids. Germline V gives CDR1 SGHAT, CDR2 FQNNGV. The trim removed 5 bases at V and 7 bases at J, leaving 7 bases unmatched.

This rearrangement joins TRBV24-1 to TRBJ1-2; 11 nucleotides align to TRBD1. Germline V lookup: CDR1 KGHDR, CDR2 SFDVKD. The V gene end was trimmed by 9 bases and the J gene end by 4 bases; junction bases not matched to a gene: 15. The CDR3 runs to 17 residues. The CDR3 loop reads CATQGQGAVYSSYGYTF. The CDR3 nucleotides are TGTGCCACCCAAGGACAGGGGGCGGTCTACAGTTCCTATGGCTACACCTTC.

V gene TRBV14 combines with J gene TRBJ2-1; perhaps TRBD1 as D (6 bases). CDR1 and CDR2 from the germline V gene are SGHDN and FVKESK. V lost 5 bases to trimming and J lost 7 bases, with 12 bases between them. The CDR3 has 13 amino acids. The CDR3 loop reads CASSAHTGNEQFF. CDR3 sequence (DNA): TGTGCCAGCAGCGCGCATACAGGGAATGAGCAGTTCTTC.

The V and J genes are TRBV25-1 and TRBJ2-7; 9 bases match TRBD2. In germline, CDR1 is MGHDK, CDR2 SYGVNS. The CDR3 contains 14 residues. Trimming took 3 bases from V and 7 from J; bases not matched to a gene: 7. CDR3 residues: CASSDLSGSNEQYF. The CDR3 region has the DNA TGTGCCAGCAGTGATCTTAGCGGGAGCAATGAGCAGTACTTC.

The CDR3 region is CASSSDGSYTEAFF. The CDR3 coding sequence is TGTGCCAGCAGCTCCGATGGGAGCTACACTGAAGCTTTCTTT. The chain recombines TRBV13 with TRBJ1-1; unclear D gene. The CDR3 sequence is 14 residues long. The germline V gene has CDR1 PRHDT and CDR2 FYEKMQ (reference sequence). V lost 4 bases to trimming and J lost 3 bases, with 12 bases between them.

At least ten counts were recorded for this clonotype. The V gene is TRBV9, the J gene TRBJ1-1, with unresolved D. This CDR3 comprises 15 residues. The germline CDR1 and CDR2 sequences are SGDLS and YYNGEE. V gave up 4 bases and J gave up 0 bases, with 13 bases separating them. CDR3 DNA sequence: TGTGCCAGCAGCCCTCGACATGGGATGAACACTGAAGCTTTCTTT. This translates into CASSPRHGMNTEAFF.

In its sample, this clonotype was seen many times. The chain is built from TRBV14 and TRBJ1-1, with a possible D match to TRBD1 (6 bases). Germline V lookup: CDR1 SGHDN, CDR2 FVKESK. The germline V and J ends were trimmed by 1 base and 0 bases, with 12 bases remaining between them. The CDR3 length is 16 residues. CDR3 residues: CASSQGRGALNTEAFF. The CDR3 DNA sequence: TGTGCCAGCAGCCAAGGGCGGGGGGCACTGAACACTGAAGCTTTCTTT.

This clonotype has just a few counts. V usage is TRBV7-6 and J usage is TRBJ2-3; D is uncertain. Per the germline V gene, CDR1 is SGHVS and CDR2 is FNYEAQ. The CDR3 extends over 14 amino acids. With 1 base removed from V and 0 bases from J, the gap between germline ends came to 5 bases. CDR3 in amino acids: CASSLGVSTDTQYF. The CDR3 DNA reads as TGTGCCAGCAGCTTAGGGGTGAGCACAGATACGCAGTATTTT.

V is TRBV7-2 and J is TRBJ2-3; 12 bases line up with TRBD2. The CDR3 is made up of 19 amino acids. CDR1 and CDR2 (germline): SGHTA, FQGNSA. Losses at the gene ends were 3 bases for V and 8 bases for J; bases not matched to a gene: 18. Here the CDR3 DNA reads TGTGCCAGCAGCTTGGATCTAGCGGGAGGGCCTGGGATGTCAGGTACGCAGTATTTT. Translating it yields CASSLDLAGGPGMSGTQYF.

The V call is TRBV2, the J call TRBJ1-2; the D is unclear. Germline-derived CDR1 and CDR2 are SNHLY and FYNNEI. The CDR3 runs 18 residues. For the CDR3, the DNA is TGTGTCCCTTTTAGAGTGGCTATATTCTTATGTGCTAACTATGGCTACACCTTC. Its protein product is CVPFRVAIFLCANYGYTF.

This clonotype was counted ten times or more. The J gene is TRBJ1-5, the V gene TRBV19, with D possibly being TRBD1 (6 bases). The CDR3 is 16 amino acids. Deletions cut 3 bases from V and 5 bases from J, with 17 bases between. CDR1 and CDR2 from the germline V gene are LNHDA and SQIVND (reference sequence). CDR3 loop: CASSIVGGGGDQPQHF. The DNA of the CDR3 is TGTGCCAGTAGTATCGTGGGGGGGGGCGGGGATCAGCCCCAGCATTTT.

This clonotype was picked up many times. The chain has TRBV12-3 or TRBV12-4 and TRBJ1-6; D gene unclear. Between the trimmed V and J ends, which lost 3 bases and 8 bases, there was a span of 8 bases. This CDR3 comprises 13 residues. Here the CDR3 reads CASSFTEDSPLHF. CDR3 DNA: TGTGCCAGCAGTTTTACTGAAGATTCACCCCTCCACTTT.